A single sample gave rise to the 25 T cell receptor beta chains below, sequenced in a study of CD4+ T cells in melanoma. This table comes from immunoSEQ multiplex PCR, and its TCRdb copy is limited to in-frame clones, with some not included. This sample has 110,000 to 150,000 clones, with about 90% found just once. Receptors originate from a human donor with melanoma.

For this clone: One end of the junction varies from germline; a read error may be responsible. The CDR3 DNA is TGTGCCAGCCGTGAGGGGGTCTACGAGCAGTACTTC. Its protein is CASREGVYEQYF. V gene TRBV2 combines with J gene TRBJ2-7; perhaps TRBD1 as D (6 bases). Germline assignment: CDR1 SNHLY and CDR2 FYNNEI. CDR3 length: 12 amino acids.

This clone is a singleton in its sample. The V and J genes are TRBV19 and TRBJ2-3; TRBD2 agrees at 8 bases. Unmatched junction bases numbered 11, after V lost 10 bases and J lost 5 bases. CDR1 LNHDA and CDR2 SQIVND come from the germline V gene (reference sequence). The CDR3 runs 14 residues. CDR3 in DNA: TGTGCCACCTGGGGGCGGGGGGCCGGAGATACGCAGTATTTT. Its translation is CATWGRGAGDTQYF.

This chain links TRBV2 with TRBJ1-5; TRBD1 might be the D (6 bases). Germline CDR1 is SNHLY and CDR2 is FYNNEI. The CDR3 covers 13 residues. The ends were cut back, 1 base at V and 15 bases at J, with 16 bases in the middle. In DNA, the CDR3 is TGTGCCAGCAGTGAAGACGTGTCAGGGGTAGGGCATTTT. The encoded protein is CASSEDVSGVGHF.

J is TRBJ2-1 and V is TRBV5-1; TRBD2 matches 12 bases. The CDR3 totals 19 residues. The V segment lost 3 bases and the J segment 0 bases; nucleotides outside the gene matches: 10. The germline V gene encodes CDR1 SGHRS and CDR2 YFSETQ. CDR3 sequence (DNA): TGCGCCAGCAGCTCTAGCGGGGGGGGAGCGCGAAGCTCCTACAATGAGCAGTTCTTC. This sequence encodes CASSSSGGGARSSYNEQFF.

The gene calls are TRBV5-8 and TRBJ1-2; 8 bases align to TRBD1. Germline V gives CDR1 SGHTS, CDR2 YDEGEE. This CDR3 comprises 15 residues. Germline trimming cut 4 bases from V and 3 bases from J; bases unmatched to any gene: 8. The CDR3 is CASSADREGDYGYTF. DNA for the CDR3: TGTGCCAGCAGCGCGGACAGGGAGGGAGACTATGGCTACACCTTC.

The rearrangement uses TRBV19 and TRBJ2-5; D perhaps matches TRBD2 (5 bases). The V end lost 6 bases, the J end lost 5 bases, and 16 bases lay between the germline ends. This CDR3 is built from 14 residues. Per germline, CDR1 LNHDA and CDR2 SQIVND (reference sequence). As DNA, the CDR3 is TGTGCCAGTAGCGTGCGGGCTAGTGGGGAGACCCAGTACTTC. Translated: CASSVRASGETQYF.

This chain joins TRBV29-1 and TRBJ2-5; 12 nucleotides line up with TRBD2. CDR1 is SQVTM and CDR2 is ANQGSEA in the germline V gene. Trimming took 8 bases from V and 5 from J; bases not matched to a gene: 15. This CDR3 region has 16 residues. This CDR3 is CSSAPTSGGVGETQYF. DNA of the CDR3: TGCAGCTCCGCCCCGACTAGCGGGGGAGTAGGGGAGACCCAGTACTTC.

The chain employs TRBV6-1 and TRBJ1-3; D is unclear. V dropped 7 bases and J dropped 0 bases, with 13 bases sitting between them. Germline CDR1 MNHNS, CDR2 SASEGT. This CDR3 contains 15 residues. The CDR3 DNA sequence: TGTGCCAGCAAGGAACTGACCTTCTCTGGAAACACCATATATTTT. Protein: CASKELTFSGNTIYF.

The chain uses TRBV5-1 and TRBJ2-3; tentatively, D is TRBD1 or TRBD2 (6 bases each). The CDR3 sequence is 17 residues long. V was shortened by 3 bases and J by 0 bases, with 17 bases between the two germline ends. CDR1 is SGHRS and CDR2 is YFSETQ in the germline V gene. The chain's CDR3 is CASSYSGWGASTDTQYF. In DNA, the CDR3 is TGCGCCAGCAGCTATTCGGGGTGGGGGGCTAGCACAGATACGCAGTATTTT.

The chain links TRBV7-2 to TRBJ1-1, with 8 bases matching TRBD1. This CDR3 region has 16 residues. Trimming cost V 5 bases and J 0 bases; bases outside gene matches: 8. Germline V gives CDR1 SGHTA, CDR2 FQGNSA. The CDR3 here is CASSPRTGNLNTEAFF. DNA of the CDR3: TGTGCCAGCAGCCCCCGGACAGGGAACTTGAACACTGAAGCTTTCTTT. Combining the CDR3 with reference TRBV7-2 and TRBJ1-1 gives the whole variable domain GAGVSQSPSNKVTEKGKDVELRCDPISGHTALYWYRQSLGQGLEFLIYFQGNSAPDKSGLPSDRFSAERTGGSVSTLTIQRTQQEDSAVYLCASSPRTGNLNTEAFFGQGTRLTVV.

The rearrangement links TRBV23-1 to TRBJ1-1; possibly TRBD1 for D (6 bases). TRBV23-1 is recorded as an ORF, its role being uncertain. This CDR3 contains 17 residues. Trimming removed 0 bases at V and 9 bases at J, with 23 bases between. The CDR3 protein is CASSQSKGGVDSPKAFF. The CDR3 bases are TGCGCCAGCAGTCAATCGAAGGGGGGAGTGGACAGTCCCAAAGCTTTCTTT.

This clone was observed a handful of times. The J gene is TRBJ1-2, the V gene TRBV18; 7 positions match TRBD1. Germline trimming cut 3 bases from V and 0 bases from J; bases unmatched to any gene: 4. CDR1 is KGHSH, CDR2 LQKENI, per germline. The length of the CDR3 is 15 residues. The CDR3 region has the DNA TGTGCCAGCTCACCGAAGGGGACAGCTAACTATGGCTACACCTTC. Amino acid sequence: CASSPKGTANYGYTF.

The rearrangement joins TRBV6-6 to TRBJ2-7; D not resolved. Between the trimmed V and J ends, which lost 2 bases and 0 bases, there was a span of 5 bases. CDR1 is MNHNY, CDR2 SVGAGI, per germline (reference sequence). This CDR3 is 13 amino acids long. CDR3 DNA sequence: TGTGCCAGCAGTTACGGCTACTCCTACGAGCAGTACTTC. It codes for CASSYGYSYEQYF.

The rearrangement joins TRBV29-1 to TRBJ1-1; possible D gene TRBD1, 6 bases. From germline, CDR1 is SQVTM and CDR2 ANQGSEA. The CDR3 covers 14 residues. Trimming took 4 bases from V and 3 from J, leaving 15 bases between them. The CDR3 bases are TGCAGCGTTGTGTTGATGAGGGGGGACACTGAAGCTTTCTTT. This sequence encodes CSVVLMRGDTEAFF.

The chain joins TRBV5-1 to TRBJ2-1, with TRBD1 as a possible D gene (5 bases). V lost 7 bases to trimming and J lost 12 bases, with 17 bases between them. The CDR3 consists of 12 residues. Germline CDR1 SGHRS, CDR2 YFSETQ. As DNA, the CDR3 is TGCGCCAGCGCCGATGGGGCCCCGGCGCAGTTCTTC. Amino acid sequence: CASADGAPAQFF.

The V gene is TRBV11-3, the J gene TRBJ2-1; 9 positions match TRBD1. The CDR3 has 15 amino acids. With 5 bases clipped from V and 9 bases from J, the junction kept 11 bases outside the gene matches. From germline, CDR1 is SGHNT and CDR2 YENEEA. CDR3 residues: CASSRTGTGKGEQFF. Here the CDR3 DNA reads TGTGCCAGCAGCCGGACAGGGACAGGGAAAGGTGAGCAGTTCTTC.

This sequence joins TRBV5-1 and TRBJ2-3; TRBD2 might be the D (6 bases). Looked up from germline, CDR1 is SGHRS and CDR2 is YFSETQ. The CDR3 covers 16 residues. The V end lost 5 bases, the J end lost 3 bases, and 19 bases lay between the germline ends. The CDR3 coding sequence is TGCGCCAGCAGACTCGGACTAAGCGGACTGACAGATACGCAGTATTTT. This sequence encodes CASRLGLSGLTDTQYF.

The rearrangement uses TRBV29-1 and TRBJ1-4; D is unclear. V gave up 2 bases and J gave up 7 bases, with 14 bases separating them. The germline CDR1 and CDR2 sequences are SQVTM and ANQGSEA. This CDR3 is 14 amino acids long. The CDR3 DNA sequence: TGCAGCGTTGAAACCCCCAGAGGGCCTGAAAAACTGTTTTTT. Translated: CSVETPRGPEKLFF. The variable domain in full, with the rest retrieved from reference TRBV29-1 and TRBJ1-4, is SAVISQKPSRDICQRGTSLTIQCQVDSQVTMMFWYRQQPGQSLTLIATANQGSEATYESGFVIDKFPISRPNLTFSTLTVSNMSPEDSSIYLCSVETPRGPEKLFFGSGTQLSVL.

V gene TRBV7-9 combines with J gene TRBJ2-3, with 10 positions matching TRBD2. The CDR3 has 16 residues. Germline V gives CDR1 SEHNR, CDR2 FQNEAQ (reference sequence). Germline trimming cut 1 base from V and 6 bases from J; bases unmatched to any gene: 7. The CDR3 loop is CASSLVAGGTGDTQYF. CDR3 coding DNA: TGTGCCAGCAGCTTAGTAGCGGGGGGAACCGGGGATACGCAGTATTTT.

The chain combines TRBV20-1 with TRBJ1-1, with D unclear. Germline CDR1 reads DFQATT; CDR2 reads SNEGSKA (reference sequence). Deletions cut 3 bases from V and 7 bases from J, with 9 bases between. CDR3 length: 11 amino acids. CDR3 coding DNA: TGCAGTGCTAGTCTTTTGGGTGAAGCTTTCTTT. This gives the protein CSASLLGEAFF.

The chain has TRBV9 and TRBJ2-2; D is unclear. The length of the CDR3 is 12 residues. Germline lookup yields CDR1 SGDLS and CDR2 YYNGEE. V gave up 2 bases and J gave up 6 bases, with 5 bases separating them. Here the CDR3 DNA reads TGTGCCAGCAGCGTTCAAGCCGGGGAGCTGTTTTTT. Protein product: CASSVQAGELFF.

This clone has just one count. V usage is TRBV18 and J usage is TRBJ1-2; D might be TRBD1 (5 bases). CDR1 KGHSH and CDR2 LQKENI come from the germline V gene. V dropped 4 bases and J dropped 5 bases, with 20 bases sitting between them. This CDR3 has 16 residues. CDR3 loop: CASSLTSEGNLYGYTF. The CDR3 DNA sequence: TGTGCCAGCTCACTGACGAGTGAGGGGAACTTATATGGCTACACCTTC.

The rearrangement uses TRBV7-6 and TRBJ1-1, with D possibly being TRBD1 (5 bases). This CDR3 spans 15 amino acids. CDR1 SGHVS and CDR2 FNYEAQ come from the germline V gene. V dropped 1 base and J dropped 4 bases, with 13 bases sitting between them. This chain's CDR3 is CASSLEEGIATEAFF. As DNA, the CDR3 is TGTGCCAGCAGCTTAGAGGAGGGGATCGCCACTGAAGCTTTCTTT.

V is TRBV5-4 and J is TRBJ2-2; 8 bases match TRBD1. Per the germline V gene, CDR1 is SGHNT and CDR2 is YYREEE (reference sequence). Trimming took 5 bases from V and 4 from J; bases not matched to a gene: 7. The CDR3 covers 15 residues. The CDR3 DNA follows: TGTGCCAGCAGACCGAGACAGGGGACCACCGGGGAGCTGTTTTTT. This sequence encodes CASRPRQGTTGELFF.

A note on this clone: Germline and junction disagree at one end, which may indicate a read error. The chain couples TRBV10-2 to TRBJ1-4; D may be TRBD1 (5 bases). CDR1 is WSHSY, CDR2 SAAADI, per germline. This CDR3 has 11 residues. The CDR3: CATGPKEKLFF. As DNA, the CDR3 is TGCGCCACGGGACCTAAAGAAAAACTGTTTTTT.